This T cell receptor (beta chain) appears in the sequencing data of a study of blood T cell repertoires in COVID-19. Overall study: The cDNA or gDNA used as material had been derived from T cells, B-cell-depleted T cells, or PBMCs.

Those who participated ranged in age from about 18 to 89 years and resided in about two dozen US areas. V dropped 4 bases and J dropped 6; count of bases not matched to a gene: 7. Germline-derived CDR1 and CDR2 are SGHDT and YYEEEE. CDR3 length: 15 amino acids. The authors' processing: Estimated nucleated cell counts came from reference gene primer amplification. The repertoire was sequenced with immunoSEQ multiplex PCR; TCRdb's copy has only in-frame clones and lacks some. The V and J calls and the clone size are those of that table, but D and trimming were determined from the DNA. The profile shows around 340,000 clones, 70% to 90% of them singletons.

This receptor was obtained from a woman aged 40 to 55 with acute COVID-19. The sample consisted of PBMCs or T cells enriched from blood (not recorded which). J is TRBJ2-1 and V is TRBV5-6; 10 bases are shared with TRBD1. The CDR3 protein is CASSLDRGLGNEQFF. The CDR3 DNA sequence: TGTGCCAGCAGCCTAGACAGGGGGCTCGGCAATGAGCAGTTCTTC.